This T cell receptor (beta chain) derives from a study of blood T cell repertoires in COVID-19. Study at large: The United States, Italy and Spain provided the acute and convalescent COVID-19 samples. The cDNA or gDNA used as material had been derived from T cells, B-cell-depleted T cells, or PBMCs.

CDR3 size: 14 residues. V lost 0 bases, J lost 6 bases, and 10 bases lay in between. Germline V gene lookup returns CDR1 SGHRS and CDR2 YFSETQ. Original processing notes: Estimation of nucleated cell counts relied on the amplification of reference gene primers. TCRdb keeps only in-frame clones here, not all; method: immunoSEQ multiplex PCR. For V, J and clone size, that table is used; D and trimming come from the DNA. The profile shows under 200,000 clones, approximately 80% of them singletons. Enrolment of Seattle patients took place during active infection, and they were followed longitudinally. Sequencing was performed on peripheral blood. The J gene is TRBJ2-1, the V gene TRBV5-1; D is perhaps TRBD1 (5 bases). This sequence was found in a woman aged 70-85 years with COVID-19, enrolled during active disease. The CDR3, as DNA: TGCGCCAGCAGCTTGGAAGGGGTCGTCAATGAGCAGTTCTTC. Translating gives CASSLEGVVNEQFF.